Presented here are 17 T cell receptor beta chains from one specimen sequenced in a study of early T cells in non-severe SARS-CoV-2 infection. TCRdb re-derived calls from the 5' RACE reads in MiXCR, one entry per CDR3 protein. The data contain about 46,000 distinct CDR3 sequences, over 5% of them singletons. Sample: whole blood, taken at baseline. The origin of the receptors is an adult who was a healthcare worker with PCR-confirmed SARS-CoV-2 infection or an uninfected control (not recorded which).

This clonotype was observed a few times. This chain connects TRBV5-1 to TRBJ1-1; TRBD1 might be the D (5 bases). The V end was cut by 1 base, the J end by 3 bases, with 10 bases between. The CDR3 contains 14 residues. Germline CDR1 reads SGHRS; CDR2 reads YFSETQ. This chain's CDR3 is CASSLSGLDTEAFF. CDR3 sequence (DNA): TGCGCCAGCAGCTTGTCAGGGTTGGACACTGAAGCTTTCTTT.

This clonotype has a count of ten or more. The chain joins TRBV11-3 to TRBJ2-1; a weak D match, TRBD2 (7 bases). The CDR3 consists of 15 residues. V was trimmed by 3 bases and J by 1 base, leaving 10 bases between them. CDR1 is SGHNT and CDR2 is YENEEA in the germline V gene. The CDR3 loop is CASSLGGASYNEQFF. DNA of the CDR3: TGTGCCAGCAGCTTGGGGGGGGCATCCTACAATGAGCAGTTCTTC.

This clonotype was counted many times. The limits of the CDR3 on the DNA are not certain, so only TCRdb's listed CDR3 is given. The genes are TRBV6-5 and TRBJ2-3; the listed D gene, TRBD2, was not tested against the DNA. The CDR3 spans 14 amino acids, including both terminal residues. Germline values: CDR1 MNHEY, CDR2 SVGAGI. CDR3 region: CASSTSARTDTQYF.

This clonotype was recorded many times. The J gene is TRBJ2-5, the V gene TRBV10-3; 9 bases align to TRBD1. This CDR3 has 15 residues. The trim removed 5 bases at V and 5 bases at J, leaving 9 bases unmatched. Germline lookup yields CDR1 ENHRY and CDR2 SYGVKD. The CDR3 here is CAISPRDRDDETQYF. The CDR3 nucleotides read TGTGCCATCAGTCCACGGGACAGGGACGACGAGACCCAGTACTTC.

This clonotype was observed many times. The rearrangement uses TRBV13 and TRBJ2-7; 7 nucleotides line up with TRBD1. Per the germline V gene, CDR1 is PRHDT and CDR2 is FYEKMQ (reference sequence). This CDR3 comprises 15 residues. Trimming removed 2 bases from V and 2 bases from J; junction bases left unmatched: 6. CDR3 DNA: TGTGCCAGCAGCTTACCTGGGACAGCTACCTACGAGCAGTACTTC. This codes for CASSLPGTATYEQYF.

This clonotype showed up many times. V usage is TRBV7-9 and J usage is TRBJ1-1; D perhaps matches TRBD1 (6 bases). V lost 8 bases and J 1 base, leaving 17 bases between the germline ends. This CDR3 is 15 amino acids long. CDR1 SEHNR and CDR2 FQNEAQ come from the germline V gene (reference sequence). CDR3 sequence reads: CASAPVQGSNTEAFF. The CDR3 nucleotides are TGTGCCAGCGCTCCGGTGCAGGGGTCGAACACTGAAGCTTTCTTT. The full variable domain, rest sourced from reference TRBV7-9 and TRBJ1-1, is DTGVSQNPRHKITKRGQNVTFRCDPISEHNRLYWYRQTLGQGPEFLTYFQNEAQLEKSRLLSDRFSAERPKGSFSTLEIQRTEQGDSAMYLCASAPVQGSNTEAFFGQGTRLTVV.

The chain links TRBV3-1 to TRBJ2-7; weak D call: TRBD2 (6 bases). Trimming shortened V by 0 bases and J by 0 bases, and 9 bases separated the two germline ends. Germline assignment: CDR1 LGHDT and CDR2 YNNKEL (reference sequence). The CDR3 extends over 15 amino acids. CDR3 sequence: CASSQDYGSSYEQYF. The CDR3, as DNA: TGTGCCAGCAGCCAAGATTACGGGAGCTCCTACGAGCAGTACTTC.

Many counts were recorded for this clonotype. The V call is TRBV7-9, the J call TRBJ1-2; D unclear. The germline CDR1 and CDR2 sequences are SEHNR and FQNEAQ (reference sequence). The CDR3 covers 13 residues. The V gene lost 4 bases and the J gene lost 8 bases, with 14 bases spanning the gap. The CDR3 region is CASSSPSARGYTF. Here the CDR3 DNA reads TGTGCCAGCAGCTCCCCCTCCGCGCGGGGCTACACCTTC.

This clonotype was detected ten times or more. This chain uses TRBV7-3 with TRBJ1-1; no firm D call. V shed 5 bases and J shed 1 base, with 14 bases lying between them. CDR1 is SGHTA and CDR2 is FQGTGA in the germline V gene. CDR3 length equals 15 residues. The CDR3 loop reads CASSPRGTPNTEAFF. CDR3 nucleotides: TGTGCCAGCAGCCCCAGAGGCACTCCGAACACTGAAGCTTTCTTT.

This clonotype was observed many times. The chain employs TRBV7-9 and TRBJ1-1, with 9 bases identical to TRBD1. Germline loops: CDR1 SEHNR, CDR2 FQNEAQ (reference sequence). This CDR3 has 16 residues. With 4 bases clipped from V and 0 bases from J, the junction kept 6 bases outside the gene matches. CDR3 sequence: CASSYRDREMNTEAFF. The CDR3 bases are TGTGCCAGCAGCTACCGGGACAGGGAGATGAACACTGAAGCTTTCTTT.

This clonotype was counted a few times. The chain uses TRBV29-1 and TRBJ2-7; 10 nucleotides agree with TRBD1. The CDR3 has 13 amino acids. Germline-derived CDR1 and CDR2 are SQVTM and ANQGSEA. Germline trimming cut 0 bases from V and 6 bases from J; bases unmatched to any gene: 2. CDR3 sequence (DNA): TGCAGCGTTGAAGAGTGGACAGGGGGCGAGCAGTACTTC. Protein product: CSVEEWTGGEQYF.

In this sample, this clonotype turned up a few times. V gene TRBV20-1 combines with J gene TRBJ1-1; 7 nucleotides match TRBD1. CDR1 is DFQATT and CDR2 is SNEGSKA in the germline V gene (reference sequence). V trimming: 4 bases; J trimming: 4 bases; junction bases outside the gene matches: 9. This CDR3 is 14 amino acids long. CDR3 bases: TGCAGTGCTACAAGTCTCAGGGGGACCACTGAAGCTTTCTTT. Its translation: CSATSLRGTTEAFF.

This clonotype was recorded many times. The J gene is TRBJ2-7, the V gene TRBV4-1, with no clear D. CDR3 length: 14 amino acids. Germline values: CDR1 MGHRA, CDR2 YSYEKL. Trimming left V 4 bases short and J 3 bases short, with 13 bases between. CDR3 bases: TGCGCCAGCAGCCCCGGACCGTCATACTACGAGCAGTACTTC. Translated, it gives CASSPGPSYYEQYF.

This clonotype appeared many times. The DNA of the CDR3 is TGTGCCAGCAGCCGTGGGTCGGGAGGAAACTACAATGAGCAGTTCTTC. It is translated as CASSRGSGGNYNEQFF. This sequence joins TRBV7-8 and TRBJ2-1, with 7 positions matching TRBD2. The V gene end was trimmed by 5 bases and the J gene end by 3 bases; junction bases not matched to a gene: 10. CDR1 and CDR2 from the germline V gene are SGHVS and FQNEAQ. The CDR3 is 16 amino acids.

This clonotype has ten or more counts. The J gene is TRBJ1-5, the V gene TRBV11-2; no clear D. Germline values: CDR1 SGHAT, CDR2 FQNNGV. The CDR3 extends over 14 amino acids. V was pared by 3 bases and J by 9 bases, with 15 bases between. DNA for the CDR3: TGTGCCAGCAGCTTTGGATCGGGCGATGGGCCCCAGCATTTT. It translates to CASSFGSGDGPQHF.

V is TRBV5-6 and J is TRBJ2-3; perhaps D is TRBD1 or TRBD2 (6 bases each). CDR3 length: 15 residues. The germline CDR1 and CDR2 sequences are SGHDT and YYEEEE. V dropped 4 bases and J dropped 6 bases, with 18 bases sitting between them. The CDR3 spells CASSAGTPAFDTQYF. CDR3 in DNA: TGTGCCAGCAGCGCGGGGACACCGGCTTTTGATACGCAGTATTTT.

V gene TRBV25-1 combines with J gene TRBJ2-1; 9 bases line up with TRBD2. Germline CDR1 and CDR2: MGHDK and SYGVNS. The trim removed 3 bases at V and 3 bases at J, leaving 12 bases unmatched. This CDR3 contains 18 residues. This CDR3 is CASSERGLAREIYNEQFF. The CDR3 nucleotides are TGTGCCAGCAGTGAGAGGGGACTAGCACGGGAGATCTACAATGAGCAGTTCTTC.